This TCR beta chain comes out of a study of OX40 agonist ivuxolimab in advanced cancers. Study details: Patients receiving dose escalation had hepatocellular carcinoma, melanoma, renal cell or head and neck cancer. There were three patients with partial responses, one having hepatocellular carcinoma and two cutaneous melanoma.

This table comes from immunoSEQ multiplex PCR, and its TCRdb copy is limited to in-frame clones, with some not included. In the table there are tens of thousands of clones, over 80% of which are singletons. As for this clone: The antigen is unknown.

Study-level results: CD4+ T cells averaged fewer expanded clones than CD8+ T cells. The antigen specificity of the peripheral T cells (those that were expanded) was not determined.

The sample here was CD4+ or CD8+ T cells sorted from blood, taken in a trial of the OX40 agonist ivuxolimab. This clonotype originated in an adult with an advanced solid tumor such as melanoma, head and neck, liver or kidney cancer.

CDR3 in DNA: TGTGCCAGCAGTGTAGGCAAAAACATTCAGTACTTC. This encodes CASSVGKNIQYF. The chain links TRBV11-2 to TRBJ2-4, with unresolved D. Germline lookup yields CDR1 SGHAT and CDR2 FQNNGV. The CDR3 sequence is 12 residues long. Trimming took off 6 bases at V and 3 bases at J, with 6 bases between the two ends.